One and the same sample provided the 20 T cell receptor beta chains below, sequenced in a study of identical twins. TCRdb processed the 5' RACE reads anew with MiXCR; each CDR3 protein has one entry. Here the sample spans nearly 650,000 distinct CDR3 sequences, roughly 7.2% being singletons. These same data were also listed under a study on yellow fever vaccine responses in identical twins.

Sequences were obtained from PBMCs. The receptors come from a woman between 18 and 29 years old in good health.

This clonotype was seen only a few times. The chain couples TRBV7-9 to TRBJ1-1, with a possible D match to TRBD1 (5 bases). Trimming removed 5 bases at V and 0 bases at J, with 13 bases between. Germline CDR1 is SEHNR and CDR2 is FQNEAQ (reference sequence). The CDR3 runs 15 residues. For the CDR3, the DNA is TGTGCCAGCAGCATCCGGGGGGAACTGAACACTGAAGCTTTCTTT. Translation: CASSIRGELNTEAFF. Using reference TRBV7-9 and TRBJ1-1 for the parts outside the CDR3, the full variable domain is DTGVSQNPRHKITKRGQNVTFRCDPISEHNRLYWYRQTLGQGPEFLTYFQNEAQLEKSRLLSDRFSAERPKGSFSTLEIQRTEQGDSAMYLCASSIRGELNTEAFFGQGTRLTVV.

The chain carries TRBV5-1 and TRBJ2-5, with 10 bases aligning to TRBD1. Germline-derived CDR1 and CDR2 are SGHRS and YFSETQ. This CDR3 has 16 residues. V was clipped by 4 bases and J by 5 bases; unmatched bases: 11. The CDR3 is CASSLTGQGSWETQYF. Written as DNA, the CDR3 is TGCGCCAGCAGCCTGACGGGACAGGGGAGTTGGGAGACCCAGTACTTC.

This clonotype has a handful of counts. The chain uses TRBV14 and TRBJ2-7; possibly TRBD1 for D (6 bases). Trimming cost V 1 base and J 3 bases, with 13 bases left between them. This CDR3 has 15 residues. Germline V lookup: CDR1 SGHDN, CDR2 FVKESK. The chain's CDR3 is CASSQVDSFSYEQYF. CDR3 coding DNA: TGTGCCAGCAGCCAAGTGGACAGTTTTAGCTACGAGCAGTACTTC.

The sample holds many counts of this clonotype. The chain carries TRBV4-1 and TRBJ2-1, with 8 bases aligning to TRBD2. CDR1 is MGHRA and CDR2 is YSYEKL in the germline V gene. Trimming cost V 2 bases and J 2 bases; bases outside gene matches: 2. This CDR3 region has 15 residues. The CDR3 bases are TGCGCCAGCAGCCAAACGACTAGCGCCTACAATGAGCAGTTCTTC. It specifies CASSQTTSAYNEQFF.

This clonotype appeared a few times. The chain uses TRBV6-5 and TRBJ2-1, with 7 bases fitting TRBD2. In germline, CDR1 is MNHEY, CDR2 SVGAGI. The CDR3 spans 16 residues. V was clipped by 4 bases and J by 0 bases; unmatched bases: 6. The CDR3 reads CASSWEGPSSYNEQFF. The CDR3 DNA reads TGTGCCAGCAGTTGGGAGGGGCCGAGCTCCTACAATGAGCAGTTCTTC.

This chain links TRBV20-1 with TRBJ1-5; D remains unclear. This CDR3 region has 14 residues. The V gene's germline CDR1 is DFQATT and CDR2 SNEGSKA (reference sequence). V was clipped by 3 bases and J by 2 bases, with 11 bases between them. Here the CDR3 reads CSASSGSRNQPQHF. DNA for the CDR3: TGCAGTGCTAGTTCCGGGTCCCGCAATCAGCCCCAGCATTTT.

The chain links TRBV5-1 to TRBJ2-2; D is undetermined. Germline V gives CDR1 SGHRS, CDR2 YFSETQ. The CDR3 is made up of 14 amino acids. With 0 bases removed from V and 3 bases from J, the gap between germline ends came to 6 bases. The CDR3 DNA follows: TGCGCCAGCAGCTTGGACACGCACACCGGGGAGCTGTTTTTT. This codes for CASSLDTHTGELFF.

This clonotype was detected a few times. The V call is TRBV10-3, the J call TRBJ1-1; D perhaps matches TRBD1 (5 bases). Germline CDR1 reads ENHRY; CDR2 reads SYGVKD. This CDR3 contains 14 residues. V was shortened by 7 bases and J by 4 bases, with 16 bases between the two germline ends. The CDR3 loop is CAIMGRRDSTEAFF. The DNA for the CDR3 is TGTGCCATCATGGGACGCCGAGATAGCACTGAAGCTTTCTTT.

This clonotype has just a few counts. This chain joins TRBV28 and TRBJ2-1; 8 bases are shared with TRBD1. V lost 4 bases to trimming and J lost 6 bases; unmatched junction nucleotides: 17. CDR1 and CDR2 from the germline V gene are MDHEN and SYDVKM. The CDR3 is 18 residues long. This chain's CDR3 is CASSYAGRRDRRFNEQFF. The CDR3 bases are TGTGCCAGCAGTTATGCGGGGCGCCGGGACAGGAGGTTCAATGAGCAGTTCTTC.

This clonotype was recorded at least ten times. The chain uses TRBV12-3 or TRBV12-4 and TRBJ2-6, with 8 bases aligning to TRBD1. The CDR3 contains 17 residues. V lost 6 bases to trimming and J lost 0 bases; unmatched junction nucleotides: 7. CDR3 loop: CASRRQGAVSGANVLTF. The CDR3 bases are TGTGCCAGCAGACGGCAGGGGGCAGTCTCTGGGGCCAACGTCCTGACTTTC.

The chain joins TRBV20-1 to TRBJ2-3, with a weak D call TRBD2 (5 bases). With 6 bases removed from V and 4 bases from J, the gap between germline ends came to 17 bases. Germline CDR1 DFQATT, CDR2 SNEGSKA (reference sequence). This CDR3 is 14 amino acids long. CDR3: CSAPERGKADTQYF. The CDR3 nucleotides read TGCAGTGCCCCGGAGAGAGGGAAGGCAGATACGCAGTATTTT.

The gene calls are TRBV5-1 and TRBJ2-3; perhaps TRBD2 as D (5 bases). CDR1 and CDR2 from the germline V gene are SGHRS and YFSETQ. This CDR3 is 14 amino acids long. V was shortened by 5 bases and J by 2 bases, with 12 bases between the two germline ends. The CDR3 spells CASRLGVITDTQYF. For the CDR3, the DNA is TGCGCCAGCAGGCTGGGAGTTATCACAGATACGCAGTATTTT.

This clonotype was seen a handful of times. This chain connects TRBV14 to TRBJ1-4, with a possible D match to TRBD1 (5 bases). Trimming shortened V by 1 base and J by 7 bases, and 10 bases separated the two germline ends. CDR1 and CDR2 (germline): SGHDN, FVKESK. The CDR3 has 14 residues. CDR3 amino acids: CASSQGGTGEKLFF. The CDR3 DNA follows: TGTGCCAGCAGCCAAGGGGGGACGGGTGAAAAACTGTTTTTT.

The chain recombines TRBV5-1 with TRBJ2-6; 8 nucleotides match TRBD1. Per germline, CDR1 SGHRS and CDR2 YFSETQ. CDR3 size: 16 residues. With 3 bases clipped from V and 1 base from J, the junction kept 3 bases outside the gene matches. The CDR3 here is CASSSGGVSGANVLTF. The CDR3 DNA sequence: TGCGCCAGCAGCTCAGGGGGCGTATCTGGGGCCAACGTCCTGACTTTC.

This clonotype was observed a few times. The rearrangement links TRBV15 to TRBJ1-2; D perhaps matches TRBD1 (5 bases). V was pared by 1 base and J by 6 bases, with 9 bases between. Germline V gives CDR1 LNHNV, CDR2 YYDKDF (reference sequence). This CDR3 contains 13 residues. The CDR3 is CATSRVTGDGYTF. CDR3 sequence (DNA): TGTGCCACCAGCAGAGTGACGGGGGATGGCTACACCTTC.

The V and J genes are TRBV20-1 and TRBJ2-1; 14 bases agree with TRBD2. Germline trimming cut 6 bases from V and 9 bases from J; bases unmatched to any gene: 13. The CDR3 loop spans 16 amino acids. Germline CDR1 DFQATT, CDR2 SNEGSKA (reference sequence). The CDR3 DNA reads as TGCAGTGCGAAAAAACCCGGGACTAGCGGGGGTGGTGAGCAGTTCTTC. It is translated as CSAKKPGTSGGGEQFF.

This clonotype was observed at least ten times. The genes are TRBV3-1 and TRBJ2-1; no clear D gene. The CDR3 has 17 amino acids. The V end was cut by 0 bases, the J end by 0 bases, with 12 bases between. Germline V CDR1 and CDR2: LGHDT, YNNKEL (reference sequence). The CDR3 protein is CASSQDIRLGSYNEQFF. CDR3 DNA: TGTGCCAGCAGCCAAGATATACGGCTTGGCTCCTACAATGAGCAGTTCTTC.

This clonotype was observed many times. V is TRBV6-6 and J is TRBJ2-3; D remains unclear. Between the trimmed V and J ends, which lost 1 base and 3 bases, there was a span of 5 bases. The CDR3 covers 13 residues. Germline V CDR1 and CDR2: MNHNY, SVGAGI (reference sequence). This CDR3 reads CASSYFETDTQYF. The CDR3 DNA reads TGTGCCAGCAGTTACTTCGAGACAGATACGCAGTATTTT.

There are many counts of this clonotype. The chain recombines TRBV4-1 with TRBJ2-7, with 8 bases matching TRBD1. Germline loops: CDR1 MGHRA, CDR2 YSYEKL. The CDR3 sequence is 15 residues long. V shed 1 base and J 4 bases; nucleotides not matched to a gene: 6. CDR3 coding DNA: TGCGCCAGCAGCCAAGGGACAGGGCATCTTTACGAGCAGTACTTC. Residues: CASSQGTGHLYEQYF.

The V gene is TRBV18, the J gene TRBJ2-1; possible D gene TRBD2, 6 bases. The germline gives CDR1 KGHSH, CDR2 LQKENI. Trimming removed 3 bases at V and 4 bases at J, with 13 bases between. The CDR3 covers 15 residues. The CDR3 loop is CASSPGSGHYNEQFF. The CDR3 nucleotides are TGTGCCAGCTCACCGGGTAGCGGTCATTACAATGAGCAGTTCTTC.